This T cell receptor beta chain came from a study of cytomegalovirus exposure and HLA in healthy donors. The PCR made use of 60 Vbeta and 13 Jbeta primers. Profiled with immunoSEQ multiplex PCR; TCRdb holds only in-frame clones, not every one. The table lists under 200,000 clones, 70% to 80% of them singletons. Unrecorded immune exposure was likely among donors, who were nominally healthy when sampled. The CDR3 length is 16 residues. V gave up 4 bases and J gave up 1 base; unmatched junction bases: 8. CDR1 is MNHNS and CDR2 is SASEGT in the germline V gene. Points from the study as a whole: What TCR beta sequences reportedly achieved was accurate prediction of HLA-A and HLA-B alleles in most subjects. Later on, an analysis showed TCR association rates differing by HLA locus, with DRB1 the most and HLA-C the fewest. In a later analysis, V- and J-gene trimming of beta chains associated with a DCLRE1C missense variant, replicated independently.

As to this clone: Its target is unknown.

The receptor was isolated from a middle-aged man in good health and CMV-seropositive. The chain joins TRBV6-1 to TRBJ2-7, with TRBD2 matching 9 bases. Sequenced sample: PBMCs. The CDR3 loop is CASSVSSGVTSYEQYF. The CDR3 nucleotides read TGTGCCAGCAGTGTCTCTAGCGGGGTTACTTCCTACGAGCAGTACTTC.